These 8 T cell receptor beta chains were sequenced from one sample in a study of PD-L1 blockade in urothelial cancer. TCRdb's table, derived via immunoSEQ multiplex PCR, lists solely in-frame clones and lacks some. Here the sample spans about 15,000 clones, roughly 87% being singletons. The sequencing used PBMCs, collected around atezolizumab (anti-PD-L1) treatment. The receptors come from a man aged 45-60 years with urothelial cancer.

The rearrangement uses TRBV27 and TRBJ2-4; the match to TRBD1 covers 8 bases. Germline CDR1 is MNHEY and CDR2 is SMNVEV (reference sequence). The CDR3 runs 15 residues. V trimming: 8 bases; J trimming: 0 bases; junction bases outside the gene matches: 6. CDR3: CASATGELAKNIQYF. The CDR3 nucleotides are TGTGCCAGCGCGACAGGGGAACTAGCCAAAAACATTCAGTACTTC.

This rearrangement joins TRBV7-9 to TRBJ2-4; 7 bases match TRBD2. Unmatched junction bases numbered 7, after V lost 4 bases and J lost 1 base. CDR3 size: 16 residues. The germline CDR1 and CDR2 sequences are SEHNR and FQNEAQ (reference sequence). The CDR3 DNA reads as TGTGCCAGCAGCTCGTGGGGGGACTACGCCAAAAACATTCAGTACTTC. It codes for CASSSWGDYAKNIQYF.

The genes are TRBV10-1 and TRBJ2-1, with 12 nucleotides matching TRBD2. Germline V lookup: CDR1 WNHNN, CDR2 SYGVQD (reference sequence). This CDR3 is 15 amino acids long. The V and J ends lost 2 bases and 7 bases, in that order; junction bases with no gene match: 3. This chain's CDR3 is CASSEGTSGSNEQFF. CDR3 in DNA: TGCGCCAGCAGTGAGGGGACTAGCGGGTCGAATGAGCAGTTCTTC.

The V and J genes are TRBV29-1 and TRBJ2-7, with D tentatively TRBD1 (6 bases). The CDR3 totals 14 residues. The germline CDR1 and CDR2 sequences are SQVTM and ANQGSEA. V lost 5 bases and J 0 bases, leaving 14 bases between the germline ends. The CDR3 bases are TGCAGCGTTCACGCGAAGGACAGCTCCTACGAGCAGTACTTC. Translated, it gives CSVHAKDSSYEQYF.

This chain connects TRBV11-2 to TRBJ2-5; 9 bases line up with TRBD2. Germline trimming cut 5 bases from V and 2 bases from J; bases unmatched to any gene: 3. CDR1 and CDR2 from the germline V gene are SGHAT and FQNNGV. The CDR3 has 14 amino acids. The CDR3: CASSKAGGQETQYF. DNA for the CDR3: TGTGCCAGCAGCAAAGCGGGGGGACAAGAGACCCAGTACTTC.

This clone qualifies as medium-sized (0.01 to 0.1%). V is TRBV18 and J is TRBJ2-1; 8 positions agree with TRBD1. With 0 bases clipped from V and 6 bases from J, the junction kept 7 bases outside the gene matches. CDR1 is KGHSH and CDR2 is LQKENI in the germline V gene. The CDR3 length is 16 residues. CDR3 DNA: TGTGCCAGCTCACCACCCCTCCAGGGGGCCCCCAATGAGCAGTTCTTC. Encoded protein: CASSPPLQGAPNEQFF.

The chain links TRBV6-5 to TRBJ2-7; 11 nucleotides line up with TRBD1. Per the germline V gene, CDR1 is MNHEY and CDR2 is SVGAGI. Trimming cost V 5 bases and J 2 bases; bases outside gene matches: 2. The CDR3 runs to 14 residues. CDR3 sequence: CASSEDRGPYEQYF. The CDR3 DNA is TGTGCCAGCAGTGAGGACAGGGGGCCCTACGAGCAGTACTTC.

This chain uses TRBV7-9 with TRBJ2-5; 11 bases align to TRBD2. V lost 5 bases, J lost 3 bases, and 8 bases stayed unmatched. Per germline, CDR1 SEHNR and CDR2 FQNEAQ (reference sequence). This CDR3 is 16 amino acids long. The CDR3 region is CASSRLAGGYKETQYF. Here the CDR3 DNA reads TGTGCCAGCAGCCGTCTAGCGGGGGGATACAAAGAGACCCAGTACTTC.